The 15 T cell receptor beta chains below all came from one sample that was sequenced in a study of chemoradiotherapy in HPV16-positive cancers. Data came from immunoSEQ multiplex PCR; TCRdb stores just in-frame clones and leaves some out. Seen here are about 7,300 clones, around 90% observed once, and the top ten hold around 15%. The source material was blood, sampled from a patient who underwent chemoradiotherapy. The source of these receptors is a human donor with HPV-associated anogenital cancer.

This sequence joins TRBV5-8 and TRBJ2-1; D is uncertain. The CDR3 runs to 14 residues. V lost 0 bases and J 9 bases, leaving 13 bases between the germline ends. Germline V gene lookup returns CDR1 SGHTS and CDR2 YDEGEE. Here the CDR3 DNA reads TGTGCCAGCAGCTTGGACCGTGGGAACGGTGAGCAGTTCTTC. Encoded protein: CASSLDRGNGEQFF.

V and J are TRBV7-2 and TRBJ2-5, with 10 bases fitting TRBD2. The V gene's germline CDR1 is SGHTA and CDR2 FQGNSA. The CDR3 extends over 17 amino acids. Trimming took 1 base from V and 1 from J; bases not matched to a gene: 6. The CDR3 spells CASSLVGASGSQETQYF. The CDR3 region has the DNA TGTGCCAGCAGCTTAGTAGGGGCTAGCGGGAGCCAAGAGACCCAGTACTTC.

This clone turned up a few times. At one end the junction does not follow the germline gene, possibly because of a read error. The CDR3 nucleotides read TGTGCCAGCAGGGAAGCGGATTCACCCCTCCACTTT. It encodes CASREADSPLHF. The chain uses TRBV6-1 and TRBJ1-6, with D uncertain. The germline gives CDR1 MNHNS, CDR2 SASEGT. CDR3 size: 12 residues.

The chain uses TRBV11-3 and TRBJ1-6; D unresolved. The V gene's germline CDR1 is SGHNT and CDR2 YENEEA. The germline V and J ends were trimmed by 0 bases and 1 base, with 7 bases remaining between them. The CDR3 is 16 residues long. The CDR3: CASSLEAGSYNSPLHF. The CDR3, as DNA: TGTGCCAGCAGCTTAGAAGCGGGTTCCTATAATTCACCCCTCCACTTT.

CDR3 sequence reads: CASSPDSRRGNIQYF. CDR3 in DNA: TGTGCCAGCTCCCCGGACTCCAGGCGGGGAAACATTCAGTACTTC. The chain uses TRBV19 and TRBJ2-4; possibly TRBD2 for D (6 bases). CDR1 is LNHDA, CDR2 SQIVND, per germline (reference sequence). This CDR3 has 15 amino acids. V lost 9 bases to trimming and J lost 6 bases, with 21 bases between them.

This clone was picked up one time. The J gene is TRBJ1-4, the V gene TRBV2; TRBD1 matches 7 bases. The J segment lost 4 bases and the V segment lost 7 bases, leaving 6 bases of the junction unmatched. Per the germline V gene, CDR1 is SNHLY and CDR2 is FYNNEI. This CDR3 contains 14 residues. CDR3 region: CASNQQGINEKLFF. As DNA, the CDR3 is TGTGCCAGCAATCAACAGGGGATTAATGAAAAACTGTTTTTT.

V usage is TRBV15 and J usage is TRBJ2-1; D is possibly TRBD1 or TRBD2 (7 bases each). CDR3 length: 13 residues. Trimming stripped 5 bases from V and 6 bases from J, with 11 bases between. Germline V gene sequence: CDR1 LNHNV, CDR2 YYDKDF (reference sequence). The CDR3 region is CATSSRGGNEQFF. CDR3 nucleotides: TGTGCCACCAGCTCCAGGGGGGGCAATGAGCAGTTCTTC.

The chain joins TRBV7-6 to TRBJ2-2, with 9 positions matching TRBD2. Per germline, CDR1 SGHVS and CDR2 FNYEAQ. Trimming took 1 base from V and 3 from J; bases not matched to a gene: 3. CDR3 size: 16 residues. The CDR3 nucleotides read TGTGCCAGCAGCTTAGTAGCGGGGGATGACACCGGGGAGCTGTTTTTT. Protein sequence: CASSLVAGDDTGELFF.

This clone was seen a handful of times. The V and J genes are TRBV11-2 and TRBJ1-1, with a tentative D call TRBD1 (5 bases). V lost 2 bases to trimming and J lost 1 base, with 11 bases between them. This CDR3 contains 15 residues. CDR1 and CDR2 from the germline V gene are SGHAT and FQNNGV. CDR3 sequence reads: CASSLSGTANTEAFF. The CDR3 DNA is TGTGCCAGCAGCTTATCCGGGACGGCGAACACTGAAGCTTTCTTT.

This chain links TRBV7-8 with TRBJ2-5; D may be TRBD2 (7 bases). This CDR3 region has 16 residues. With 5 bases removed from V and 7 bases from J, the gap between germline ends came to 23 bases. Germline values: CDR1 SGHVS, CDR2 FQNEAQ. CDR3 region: CASSQEGGGLSGTQYF. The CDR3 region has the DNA TGTGCCAGCAGCCAAGAAGGGGGGGGGCTGTCGGGGACCCAGTACTTC.

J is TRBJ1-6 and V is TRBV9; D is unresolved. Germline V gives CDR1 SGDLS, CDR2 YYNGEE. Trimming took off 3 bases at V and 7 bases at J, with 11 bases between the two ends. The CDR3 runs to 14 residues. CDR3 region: CASSADRRNSPLHF. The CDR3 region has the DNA TGTGCCAGCAGCGCGGATAGGAGGAATTCACCCCTCCACTTT.

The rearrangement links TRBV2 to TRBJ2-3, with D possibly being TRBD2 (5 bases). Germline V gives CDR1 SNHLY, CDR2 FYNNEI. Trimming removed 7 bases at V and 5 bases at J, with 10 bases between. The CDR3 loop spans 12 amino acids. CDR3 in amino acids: CASNLAGDTQYF. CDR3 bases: TGTGCCAGCAACTTGGCGGGAGATACGCAGTATTTT.

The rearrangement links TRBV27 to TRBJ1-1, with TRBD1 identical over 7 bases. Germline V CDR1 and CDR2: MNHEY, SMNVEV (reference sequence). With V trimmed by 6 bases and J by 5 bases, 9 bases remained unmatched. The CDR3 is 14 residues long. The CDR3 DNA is TGTGCCAGCAGCCTAGGCCCCAGGGGGACTGAAGCTTTCTTT. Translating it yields CASSLGPRGTEAFF.

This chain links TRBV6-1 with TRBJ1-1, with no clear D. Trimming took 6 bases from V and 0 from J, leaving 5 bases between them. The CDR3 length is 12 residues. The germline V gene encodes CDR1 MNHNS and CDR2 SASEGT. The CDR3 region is CASSPMNTEAFF. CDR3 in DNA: TGTGCCAGCAGCCCCATGAACACTGAAGCTTTCTTT.

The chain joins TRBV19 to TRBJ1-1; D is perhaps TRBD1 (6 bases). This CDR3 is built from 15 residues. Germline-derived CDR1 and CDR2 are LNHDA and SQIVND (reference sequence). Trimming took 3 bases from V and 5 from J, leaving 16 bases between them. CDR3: CASSIGGGFWTEAFF. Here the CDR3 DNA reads TGTGCCAGTAGTATCGGGGGGGGCTTTTGGACTGAAGCTTTCTTT.